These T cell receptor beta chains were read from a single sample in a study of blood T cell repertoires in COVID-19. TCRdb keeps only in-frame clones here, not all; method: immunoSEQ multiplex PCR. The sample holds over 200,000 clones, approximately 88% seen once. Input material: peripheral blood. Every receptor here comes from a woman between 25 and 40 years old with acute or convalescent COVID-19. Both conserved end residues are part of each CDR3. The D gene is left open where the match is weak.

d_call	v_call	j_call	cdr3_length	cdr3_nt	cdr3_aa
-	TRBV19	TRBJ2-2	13	TGTGCCAGTAGTGCCACAGGTACCGGGGAGCTGTTTTTT	CASSATGTGELFF
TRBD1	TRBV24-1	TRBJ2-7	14	TGTGCCACCAGTGATTGGCGGACAGGGTTCGAGCAGTACTTC	CATSDWRTGFEQYF
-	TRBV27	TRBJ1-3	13	TGTGCCAGCAGGGACAGTCTAGGAAACACCATATATTTT	CASRDSLGNTIYF
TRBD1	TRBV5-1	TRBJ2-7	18	TGCGCCAGCAGCTTGGGATCGGATTGGACAGGGGCAGGCTACGAGCAGTACTTC	CASSLGSDWTGAGYEQYF
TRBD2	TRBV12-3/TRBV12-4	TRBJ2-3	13	TGTGCCAGCGGGACTAGCCTGGAGAATACGCAGTATTTT	CASGTSLENTQYF
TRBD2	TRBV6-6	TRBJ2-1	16	TGTGCCAGCACCGTAACTAGCGGGGGCTCCTACAATGAGCAGTTCTTC	CASTVTSGGSYNEQFF
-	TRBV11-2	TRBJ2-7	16	TGTGCCAGCAGCTTAGATTTGGGTAGCGGTACCTACGAGCAGTACTTC	CASSLDLGSGTYEQYF
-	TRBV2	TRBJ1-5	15	TGTGCCAGCCTAGAGGGTTCCGGTAGCAATCAGCCCCAGCATTTT	CASLEGSGSNQPQHF
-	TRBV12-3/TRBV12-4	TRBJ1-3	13	TGTGCCAGCAGTCCTCTCTCTGGAAACACCATATATTTT	CASSPLSGNTIYF
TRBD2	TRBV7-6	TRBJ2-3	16	TGTGCCAGCAGCTTAGGTGCGGGAGGTGACACAGATACGCAGTATTTT	CASSLGAGGDTDTQYF
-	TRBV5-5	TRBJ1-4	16	TGTGCCAGCAGCTTGTTCAGGGCATCAGAGTTAGAAAAACTGTTTTTT	CASSLFRASELEKLFF
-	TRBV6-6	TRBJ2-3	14	TGTGCCAGCAGGCCAGCGACCGGCGCAGATACGCAGTATTTT	CASRPATGADTQYF